A selection of T cell receptor beta chains follows, all from one sample in a study of cytomegalovirus exposure and HLA in healthy donors. Using immunoSEQ multiplex PCR, the repertoire was profiled, and TCRdb retains in-frame clones only, with some absent. This table holds roughly 200,000 clones, approximately 70% found once. Material: PBMCs. These receptors were collected from a man between 35 and 55 years old in good health and CMV-seropositive. CDR3s include the opening cysteine and the closing phenylalanine or tryptophan. The D gene is left open where the match is weak. Not every row has a clone size; where given, it reads once, few, many or a size class.

J: TRBJ1-1; size: few; V: TRBV13; D: .; DNA: TGTGCCAGCAGCTACCGGGGGAGCACTGAAGCTTTCTTT; CDR3: CASSYRGSTEAFF
J: TRBJ1-1; size: few; V: TRBV7-6; D: TRBD1; DNA: TGTGCCAGCAGCTTTGTTAACCAACAGGGGGAAGCTTTCTTT; CDR3: CASSFVNQQGEAFF
J: TRBJ2-2; size: .; V: TRBV25-1; D: .; DNA: TGTGCCAGCACCGAGGGAGTACCCACCGGGGAGCTGTTTTTT; CDR3: CASTEGVPTGELFF
J: TRBJ2-3; size: .; V: TRBV7-9; D: TRBD2; DNA: TGTGCCAGCAGCGGTACTAGCGGAGGGGCAGATACGCAGTATTTT; CDR3: CASSGTSGGADTQYF
J: TRBJ2-7; size: .; V: TRBV4-2; D: .; DNA: TGTGCCAGCAGCCAAGAAACGGGATACGAGCAGTACTTC; CDR3: CASSQETGYEQYF
J: TRBJ2-5; size: .; V: TRBV7-6; D: .; DNA: TGTGCCAGCAGCTTAGAGGCAGGGGGGGAGACCCAGTACTTC; CDR3: CASSLEAGGETQYF
J: TRBJ2-2; size: .; V: TRBV2; D: TRBD1; DNA: TGTGCCAGCAGAGATCGGACAGGGGGGACCGGGGAGCTGTTTTTT; CDR3: CASRDRTGGTGELFF
J: TRBJ2-5; size: once; V: TRBV19; D: TRBD1; DNA: TGTGCCAGTAGTATTGAGGGGACAGGGAAAGAGACCCAGTACTTC; CDR3: CASSIEGTGKETQYF
J: TRBJ1-1; size: .; V: TRBV6-5; D: .; DNA: TGTGCCAGCAGTTACTCGGGGCGTGGAACTGAAGCTTTCTTT; CDR3: CASSYSGRGTEAFF
J: TRBJ2-7; size: .; V: TRBV5-4; D: .; DNA: TGTGCCAGCAGCCCGGGACTGTCCCCAGGCGGTCAGTACTTC; CDR3: CASSPGLSPGGQYF
J: TRBJ2-1; size: few; V: TRBV5-1; D: .; DNA: TGCGCCAGCAGCTCAAACTACAGGGTAAATGAGCAGTTCTTC; CDR3: CASSSNYRVNEQFF
J: TRBJ2-7; size: .; V: TRBV7-6; D: TRBD2; DNA: TGTGCCAGCACCCTGGGGGGGTACGAGCAGTACTTC; CDR3: CASTLGGYEQYF
J: TRBJ2-5; size: .; V: TRBV6-1; D: .; DNA: TGTGCCAGCAGTGAAGCTGGCCTCCGGACCCAGTACTTC; CDR3: CASSEAGLRTQYF
J: TRBJ2-7; size: .; V: TRBV5-1; D: .; DNA: TGCGCCAGCAGCTCGGGCCCGCGGGACAGCTACTACGAGCAGTACTTC; CDR3: CASSSGPRDSYYEQYF
J: TRBJ1-6; size: .; V: TRBV6-5; D: .; DNA: TGTGCCAGCAGTTACGCGCCGGGGGGGCGGATTTCACCCCTCCACTTT; CDR3: CASSYAPGGRISPLHF
J: TRBJ2-1; size: .; V: TRBV7-6; D: .; DNA: TGTGCCAGCAGCTTAAGGAGGGGGGGCTCGGCTGAGCAGTTCTTC; CDR3: CASSLRRGGSAEQFF
J: TRBJ2-5; size: few; V: TRBV4-1; D: .; DNA: TGCGCCAGCAGCCAAGATTGGACAGAAGAGACCCAGTACTTC; CDR3: CASSQDWTEETQYF
J: TRBJ2-1; size: few; V: TRBV7-6; D: TRBD1; DNA: TGTGCCAGCAGCTTAGCGGGGGGACAGGGGCTTGGGAATGAGCAGTTCTTC; CDR3: CASSLAGGQGLGNEQFF
J: TRBJ2-2; size: .; V: TRBV4-3; D: .; DNA: TGCGCCAGCAGCCAAGATAGTGGGGGGGGGCCCACCGGGGAGCTGTTTTTT; CDR3: CASSQDSGGGPTGELFF
J: TRBJ2-3; size: .; V: TRBV5-6; D: .; DNA: TGTGCCAGCAGCTTGACCGGGACACAGGCATTAAATACGCAGTATTTT; CDR3: CASSLTGTQALNTQYF
J: TRBJ2-2; size: few; V: TRBV10-3; D: .; DNA: TGTGCCATCAGGTCAGGGATATCGAACACCGGGGAGCTGTTTTTT; CDR3: CAIRSGISNTGELFF
J: TRBJ2-7; size: .; V: TRBV19; D: TRBD1; DNA: TGTGCCAGTAGTAGTTCCGGGACAGGGGCCAACGAGCAGTACTTC; CDR3: CASSSSGTGANEQYF
J: TRBJ1-4; size: .; V: TRBV7-9; D: TRBD1; DNA: TGTTCCAGCAGCGGGACAGGGCTAGTTGAACTGTTTTTT; CDR3: CSSSGTGLVELFF
J: TRBJ2-5; size: few; V: TRBV5-4; D: TRBD1; DNA: TGTGCCAGCAGCTGGCGGGGACAGGGGGAAGAGACCCAGTACTTC; CDR3: CASSWRGQGEETQYF
J: TRBJ2-2; size: .; V: TRBV5-6; D: .; DNA: TGTGCCAGCAGCTTGGTGTATCCGAACACCGGGGAGCTGTTTTTT; CDR3: CASSLVYPNTGELFF
J: TRBJ2-1; size: .; V: TRBV13; D: TRBD1; DNA: TGTGCCAGCAGCTTGGACAGGGGGTGGGAGCAGTTCTTC; CDR3: CASSLDRGWEQFF
J: TRBJ1-3; size: .; V: TRBV5-1; D: .; DNA: TGCGCCAGCAGCCCGATGAAGGGAGGGAGCTCTGGAAACACCATATATTTT; CDR3: CASSPMKGGSSGNTIYF
J: TRBJ1-1; size: few; V: TRBV5-1; D: .; DNA: TGCGCCAGCAGCTTGTGGGCCCCCACTGAAGCTTTCTTT; CDR3: CASSLWAPTEAFF
J: TRBJ2-7; size: .; V: TRBV18; D: .; DNA: TGTGCCAGCTCACCAAATACAGTAGAGCAGTACTTC; CDR3: CASSPNTVEQYF
J: TRBJ2-1; size: .; V: TRBV5-1; D: .; DNA: TGCGCCAGCAGCCTCCGGGGGGCCCGCGCGGATGAGCAGTTCTTC; CDR3: CASSLRGARADEQFF
J: TRBJ2-5; size: .; V: TRBV9; D: TRBD2; DNA: TGTGCCAGCGCGAGGGAGGGACGGCAAGAGACCCAGTACTTC; CDR3: CASAREGRQETQYF
J: TRBJ2-3; size: .; V: TRBV6-6; D: TRBD2; DNA: TGTGCCAGCAGCTGGACTAGCGGGGGCTCAGATACGCAGTATTTT; CDR3: CASSWTSGGSDTQYF
J: TRBJ2-5; size: .; V: TRBV6-1; D: .; DNA: TGTGCCAGCAGGGGGCCGGTGGCCGACGGGACCCAGTACTTC; CDR3: CASRGPVADGTQYF
J: TRBJ2-1; size: .; V: TRBV7-9; D: TRBD2; DNA: TGTGCCAGCAGCTTAGGAAGGCTAGCGGGGTCATTCTACAATGAGCAGTTCTTC; CDR3: CASSLGRLAGSFYNEQFF
J: TRBJ2-7; size: .; V: TRBV2; D: TRBD1; DNA: TGTGCCAGCAGACAGGGGGCGAGGGTCTACGAGCAGTACTTC; CDR3: CASRQGARVYEQYF
J: TRBJ2-7; size: .; V: TRBV4-1; D: .; DNA: TGCGCCAGCAGCCAGGAAAACGGGGACTACGAGCAGTACTTC; CDR3: CASSQENGDYEQYF
J: TRBJ1-5; size: .; V: TRBV21-1; D: .; DNA: TGTGCCAGCAGCCCCCGAACAGGGCAAGGGCCCCAGCATTTT; CDR3: CASSPRTGQGPQHF
J: TRBJ2-2; size: .; V: TRBV29-1; D: .; DNA: TGCAGCGTAACAGTGAACACCGGGGAGCTGTTTTTT; CDR3: CSVTVNTGELFF
J: TRBJ2-7; size: once; V: TRBV27; D: TRBD1; DNA: TGTGCCAGCAGTTTCCAGGGGGCGGCCGAGCAGCACTTC; CDR3: CASSFQGAAEQHF
J: TRBJ2-2; size: .; V: TRBV5-1; D: .; DNA: TGCGCCAGCAGAACGGGACAATGGAACACCGGGGAGCTGTTTTTT; CDR3: CASRTGQWNTGELFF
J: TRBJ1-2; size: .; V: TRBV5-6; D: .; DNA: TGTGCCAGCAGGGGCCCAGGGAATGGCTACACCTTC; CDR3: CASRGPGNGYTF
J: TRBJ2-3; size: .; V: TRBV7-9; D: .; DNA: TGTGCCGGAAGGGGAAACACAGATACGCAGTATTTT; CDR3: CAGRGNTDTQYF
J: TRBJ2-7; size: .; V: TRBV6-5; D: TRBD2; DNA: TGTGCCAGCAGTAGCCGACTAGCGGGGGGCTACGAGCAGTACTTC; CDR3: CASSSRLAGGYEQYF
J: TRBJ1-1; size: .; V: TRBV6-1; D: TRBD1; DNA: TGTGCCAGCAGTGACAGGGGGGAGAACACTGAAGCTTTCTTT; CDR3: CASSDRGENTEAFF
J: TRBJ2-5; size: .; V: TRBV6-1; D: .; DNA: TGTGCCAGCAGTGAGTTCGGGCAGGAGGATTACCAAGAGACCCAGTACTTC; CDR3: CASSEFGQEDYQETQYF